One TCR beta chain is described in this entry. V lost 3 bases, J lost 7 bases, and 15 bases lay in between. CDR1 ENHRY and CDR2 SYGVKD come from the germline V gene. CDR3 size: 14 residues. This table comes from immunoSEQ multiplex PCR, and its TCRdb copy is limited to in-frame clones, with some not included. The top ten hold about 12% of the sample, which has 130,000 or so clones, around 87% seen once. This entry comes from a study of control samples from healthy donors and cancer patients. The chain links TRBV10-3 to TRBJ1-1; D is uncertain. The sequence came from a man between 25 and 39 years old in good health. Sequenced: blood. As DNA, the CDR3 is TGTGCCATCAGTGAAGGTCTTGGGAGGATTGAAGCTTTCTTT. Amino acid sequence: CAISEGLGRIEAFF.